Below are 21 T cell receptor beta chains sequenced from a single sample in a study of CD8+ T cells in alopecia areata. Sequencing templates came from extracted RNA that was reverse transcribed into cDNA. Sequencing was performed with immunoSEQ multiplex PCR; in TCRdb, only in-frame clones are kept and a portion is missing. The sample gives 150,000 to 200,000 clones, about 54% of which show up once; about 4.3% is in the top ten. The source material was CD4+ T cells sorted from blood. The receptors here all came from a human donor in good health.

The chain recombines TRBV14 with TRBJ2-2, with 7 bases lining up with TRBD2. This CDR3 has 14 amino acids. CDR1 is SGHDN, CDR2 FVKESK, per germline. J gave up 6 bases and V 7 bases, and 8 bases lay outside the gene matches. The CDR3 DNA is TGTGCCAGCACCCTCGGGCGGGAGCCCGGGGAGCTGTTTTTT. Protein sequence: CASTLGREPGELFF.

The chain uses TRBV2 and TRBJ1-2; a weak D match, TRBD1 (6 bases). CDR1 is SNHLY, CDR2 FYNNEI, per germline. The length of the CDR3 is 14 residues. V dropped 8 bases and J dropped 7 bases, with 20 bases sitting between them. The CDR3 DNA reads as TGTGCCAGCGTAATAACAGGGCAGCAGTCTGGCTACACCTTC. Translation: CASVITGQQSGYTF.

The V gene is TRBV6-5, the J gene TRBJ1-4; possibly TRBD1 for D (5 bases). CDR3 size: 13 residues. Germline V lookup: CDR1 MNHEY, CDR2 SVGAGI. Trimming shortened V by 4 bases and J by 3 bases, and 6 bases separated the two germline ends. The CDR3: CASSSTANEKLFF. The CDR3 nucleotides are TGTGCCAGCAGTTCGACAGCTAATGAAAAACTGTTTTTT.

J is TRBJ1-5 and V is TRBV28; D possibly corresponds to TRBD1 (5 bases). V was cut by 4 bases and J by 4 bases, with 5 bases left in between. The CDR3 covers 12 residues. Germline V lookup: CDR1 MDHEN, CDR2 SYDVKM. The CDR3 is CASSYRNQPQHF. The CDR3 bases are TGTGCCAGCAGTTACAGGAATCAGCCCCAGCATTTT.

Regarding this clone: With a far larger clone one base away, a read error is the likely cause. In the same sample, other DNA sequences code for this CDR3. This chain links TRBV27 with TRBJ2-7, with 7 bases matching TRBD1. Germline V gene data show CDR1 as MNHEY and CDR2 as SMNVEV (reference sequence). Trimming cost V 6 bases and J 4 bases; bases outside gene matches: 9. The CDR3 is made up of 14 amino acids. The CDR3 is CASRWTGNRYEQYF. CDR3 in DNA: TGTGCCAGCAGGTGGACAGGAAATCGGTACGAGCAGTACTTC.

The chain has TRBV5-6 and TRBJ2-5, with D possibly TRBD2 on 5 matching bases. Trimming took 0 bases from V and 5 from J, leaving 11 bases between them. Germline lookup yields CDR1 SGHDT and CDR2 YYEEEE. The CDR3 has 14 residues. The CDR3 region is CASSLGGPGETQYF. The CDR3 DNA reads TGTGCCAGCAGCTTGGGAGGGCCGGGGGAGACCCAGTACTTC. Combining the CDR3 with reference TRBV5-6 and TRBJ2-5 gives the whole variable domain DAGVTQSPTHLIKTRGQQVTLRCSPKSGHDTVSWYQQALGQGPQFIFQYYEEEERQRGNFPDRFSGHQFPNYSSELNVNALLLGDSALYLCASSLGGPGETQYFGPGTRLLVL.

The chain has TRBV18 and TRBJ2-5; D remains ambiguous. Trimming stripped 5 bases from V and 1 base from J, with 2 bases between. CDR1 is KGHSH and CDR2 is LQKENI in the germline V gene. The CDR3 runs to 11 residues. CDR3 nucleotides: TGTGCCAGCTCATCCCAAGAGACCCAGTACTTC. Its translation: CASSSQETQYF.

The chain links TRBV29-1 to TRBJ2-7; 9 bases align to TRBD1. J lost 3 bases, V lost 6 bases, and 6 bases had no gene match. The CDR3 is 13 residues long. Germline CDR1 and CDR2: SQVTM and ANQGSEA. The CDR3, as DNA: TGCAGCGTATCCGGGACAGGGCGCTACGAGCAGTACTTC. Translation gives CSVSGTGRYEQYF.

For the CDR3, the DNA is TGTGCCAGCAGCTTTGGACCCTACGAGCAGTACTTC. It encodes CASSFGPYEQYF. The J gene is TRBJ2-5, the V gene TRBV7-2, with unresolved D. The end of the DNA aligns better with TRBJ2-7, so the J call may be wrong. In germline, CDR1 is SGHTA, CDR2 FQGNSA. The CDR3 runs to 12 residues.

For this clone: Other nucleotide sequences in the sample specify the same CDR3. This chain links TRBV29-1 with TRBJ2-3; D not certain. The V end lost 4 bases, the J end lost 5 bases, and 4 bases lay between the germline ends. CDR1 and CDR2 from the germline V gene are SQVTM and ANQGSEA. This CDR3 region has 10 residues. CDR3 sequence (DNA): TGCAGCGTTGGAATAGATACGCAGTATTTT. Protein product: CSVGIDTQYF.

This chain connects TRBV15 to TRBJ1-1; D unresolved. V was pared by 1 base and J by 9 bases, with 15 bases between. This CDR3 has 14 amino acids. Germline CDR1 reads LNHNV; CDR2 reads YYDKDF (reference sequence). The CDR3 DNA reads TGTGCCACCAGCAGAGCCTTCGAACAGACAAAAGCTTTCTTT. Encoded protein: CATSRAFEQTKAFF.

The chain joins TRBV5-1 to TRBJ2-3; tentative D call: TRBD2 (6 bases). The CDR3 is 15 amino acids. V was pared by 7 bases and J by 0 bases, with 15 bases between. From germline, CDR1 is SGHRS and CDR2 YFSETQ. The CDR3 reads CASRSRDSSTDTQYF. The CDR3 bases are TGCGCCAGCCGGAGCCGGGACTCAAGCACAGATACGCAGTATTTT.

This chain connects TRBV20-1 to TRBJ1-2, with D unresolved. Germline V lookup: CDR1 DFQATT, CDR2 SNEGSKA (reference sequence). This CDR3 has 10 amino acids. Between the trimmed V and J ends, which lost 6 bases and 3 bases, there was a span of 5 bases. CDR3 residues: CSADYYGYTF. The CDR3 bases are TGCAGTGCCGACTACTATGGCTACACCTTC.

This clone was seen a single time. The rearrangement links TRBV11-1 to TRBJ2-1; D not certain. With 1 base removed from V and 9 bases from J, the gap between germline ends came to 7 bases. CDR3 length: 12 residues. The germline CDR1 and CDR2 sequences are SGHAT and FQDESV (reference sequence). The CDR3 reads CASSLGNGEQFF. The CDR3 nucleotides read TGTGCCAGCAGCTTAGGCAACGGTGAGCAGTTCTTC.

V usage is TRBV29-1 and J usage is TRBJ2-5; D is possibly TRBD1 (6 bases). CDR1 is SQVTM, CDR2 ANQGSEA, per germline. Between the trimmed V and J ends, which lost 1 base and 4 bases, there was a span of 13 bases. This CDR3 region has 14 residues. CDR3 residues: CSVEGGPLPETQYF. CDR3 bases: TGCAGCGTTGAAGGGGGGCCATTGCCAGAGACCCAGTACTTC.

This sequence joins TRBV5-1 and TRBJ2-1; 11 bases match TRBD1. CDR3 length: 14 residues. The trim removed 4 bases at V and 6 bases at J, leaving 3 bases unmatched. CDR1 is SGHRS and CDR2 is YFSETQ in the germline V gene. CDR3 protein: CASSMGQGVNEQFF. CDR3 coding DNA: TGCGCCAGCAGCATGGGACAGGGGGTCAATGAGCAGTTCTTC.

The rearrangement joins TRBV4-1 to TRBJ1-1, with D hard to call. Trimming cost V 1 base and J 10 bases, with 13 bases left between them. There are 13 residues in the CDR3. Per the germline V gene, CDR1 is MGHRA and CDR2 is YSYEKL. The CDR3 loop reads CASSQGFRGTAFF. The CDR3 DNA follows: TGCGCCAGCAGCCAAGGCTTCCGGGGAACAGCTTTCTTT.

V is TRBV29-1 and J is TRBJ1-4, with D perhaps TRBD1 (6 bases). The CDR3 has 14 residues. Trimming stripped 7 bases from V and 7 bases from J, with 19 bases between. CDR1 SQVTM and CDR2 ANQGSEA come from the germline V gene. CDR3 in DNA: TGCAGCGCCCGGGAGGGGGTAAGAAGTGAAAAACTGTTTTTT. Translating gives CSAREGVRSEKLFF.

In its sample, this clone was seen a few times. The chain links TRBV29-1 to TRBJ2-5; D remains unclear. The germline V gene has CDR1 SQVTM and CDR2 ANQGSEA. Trimming cost V 1 base and J 5 bases, with 11 bases left between them. The CDR3 loop spans 13 amino acids. CDR3: CSVEGPGLETQYF. CDR3 nucleotides: TGCAGCGTTGAAGGACCGGGTCTGGAGACCCAGTACTTC.

The CDR3 protein is CASSELAGGSEQFF. For the CDR3, the DNA is TGTGCCAGCAGTGAACTAGCGGGAGGATCGGAGCAGTTCTTC. The V gene is TRBV25-1, the J gene TRBJ2-1; 11 positions agree with TRBD2. The V gene end was trimmed by 2 bases and the J gene end by 10 bases; junction bases not matched to a gene: 4. The CDR3 is made up of 14 amino acids. CDR1 MGHDK and CDR2 SYGVNS come from the germline V gene.

This CDR3 is CASSLALRDEQFF. The CDR3 DNA sequence: TGTGCCAGCAGCTTAGCGCTGAGAGATGAGCAGTTCTTC. The chain uses TRBV7-2 and TRBJ2-1; no clear D gene. V was pared by 0 bases and J by 8 bases, with 8 bases between. This CDR3 contains 13 residues. Germline-derived CDR1 and CDR2 are SGHTA and FQGNSA.